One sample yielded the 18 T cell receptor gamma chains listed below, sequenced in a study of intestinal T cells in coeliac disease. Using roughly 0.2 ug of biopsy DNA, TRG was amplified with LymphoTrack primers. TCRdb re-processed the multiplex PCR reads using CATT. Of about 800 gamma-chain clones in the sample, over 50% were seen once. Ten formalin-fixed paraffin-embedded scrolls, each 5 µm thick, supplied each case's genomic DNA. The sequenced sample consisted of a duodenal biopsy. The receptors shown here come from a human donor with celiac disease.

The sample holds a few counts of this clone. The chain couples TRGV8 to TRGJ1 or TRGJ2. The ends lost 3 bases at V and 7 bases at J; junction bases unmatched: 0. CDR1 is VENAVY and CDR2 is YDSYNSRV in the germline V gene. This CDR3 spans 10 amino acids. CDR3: CATWDYKKLF. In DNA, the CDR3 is TGTGCCACCTGGGATTATAAGAAACTCTTT.

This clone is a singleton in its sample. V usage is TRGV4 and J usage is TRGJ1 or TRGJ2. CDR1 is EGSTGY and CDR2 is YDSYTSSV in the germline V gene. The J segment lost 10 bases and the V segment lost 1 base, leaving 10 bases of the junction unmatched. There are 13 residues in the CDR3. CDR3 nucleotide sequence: TGTGCCACCTGGGATGGAAGGTTTGAAAAGAAACTCTTT. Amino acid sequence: CATWDGRFEKKLF.

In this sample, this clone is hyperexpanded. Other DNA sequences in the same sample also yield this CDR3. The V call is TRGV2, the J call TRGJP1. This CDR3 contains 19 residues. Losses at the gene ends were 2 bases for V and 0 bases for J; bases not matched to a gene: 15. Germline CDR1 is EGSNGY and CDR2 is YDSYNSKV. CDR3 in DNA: TGTGCCACCTGGGACGAGAAGGTAGAGGGGGATACCACTGGTTGGTTCAAGATATTT. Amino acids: CATWDEKVEGDTTGWFKIF.

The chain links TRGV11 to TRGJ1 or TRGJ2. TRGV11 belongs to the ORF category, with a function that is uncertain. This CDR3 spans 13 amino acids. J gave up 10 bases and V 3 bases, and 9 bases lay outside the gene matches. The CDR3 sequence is CACWIRLFIKKLF. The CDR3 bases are TGTGCCTGCTGGATTAGGTTATTTATAAAGAAACTCTTT.

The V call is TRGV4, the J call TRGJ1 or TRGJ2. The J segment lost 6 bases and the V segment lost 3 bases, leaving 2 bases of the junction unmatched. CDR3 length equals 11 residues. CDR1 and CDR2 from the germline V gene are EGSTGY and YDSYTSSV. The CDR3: CATWDIYKKLF. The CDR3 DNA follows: TGTGCCACCTGGGATATTTATAAGAAACTCTTT.

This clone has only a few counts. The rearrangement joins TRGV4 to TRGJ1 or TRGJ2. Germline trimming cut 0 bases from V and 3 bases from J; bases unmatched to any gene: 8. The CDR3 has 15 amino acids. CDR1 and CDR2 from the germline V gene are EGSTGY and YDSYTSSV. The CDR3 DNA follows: TGTGCCACCTGGGATGGGGGGCCGCTTTATTATAAGAAACTCTTT. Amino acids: CATWDGGPLYYKKLF.

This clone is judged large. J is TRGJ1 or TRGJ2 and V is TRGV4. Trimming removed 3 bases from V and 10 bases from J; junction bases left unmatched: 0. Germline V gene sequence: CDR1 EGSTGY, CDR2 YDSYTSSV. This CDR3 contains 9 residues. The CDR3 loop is CATWDKKLF. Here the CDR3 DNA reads TGTGCCACCTGGGATAAGAAACTCTTT.

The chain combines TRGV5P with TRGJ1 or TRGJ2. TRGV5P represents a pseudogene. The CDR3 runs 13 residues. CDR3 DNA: TGTGCCACCTGGGGCAAGGCCCGGATAAGAAAACTCTTT. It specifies CATWGKARIRKLF.

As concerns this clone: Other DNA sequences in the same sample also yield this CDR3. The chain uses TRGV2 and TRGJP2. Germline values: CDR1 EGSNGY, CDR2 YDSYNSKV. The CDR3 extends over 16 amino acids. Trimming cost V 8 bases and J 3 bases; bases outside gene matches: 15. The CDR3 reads CATLGRAPGSDWIKTF. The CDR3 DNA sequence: TGTGCCACCTTGGGACGGGCCCCGGGTAGTGATTGGATCAAGACGTTT.

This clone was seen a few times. The CDR3 region is CATWDGRCKKLF. CDR3 sequence (DNA): TGTGCCACCTGGGATGGGCGTTGTAAGAAACTCTTT. The V and J genes are TRGV4 and TRGJ1 or TRGJ2. With V trimmed by 0 bases and J by 9 bases, 5 bases remained unmatched. Germline CDR1 EGSTGY, CDR2 YDSYTSSV. CDR3 length: 12 amino acids.

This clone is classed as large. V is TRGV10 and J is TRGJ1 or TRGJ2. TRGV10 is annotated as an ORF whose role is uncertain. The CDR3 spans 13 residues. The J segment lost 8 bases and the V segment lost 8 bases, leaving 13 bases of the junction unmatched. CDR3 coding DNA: TGTGCTGCGTGGGTGGATTCACAAAATAAGAAACTCTTT. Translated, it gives CAAWVDSQNKKLF.

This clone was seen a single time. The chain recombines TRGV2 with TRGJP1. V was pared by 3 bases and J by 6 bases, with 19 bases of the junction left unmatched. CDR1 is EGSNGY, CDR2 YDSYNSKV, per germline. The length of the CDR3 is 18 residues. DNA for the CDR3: TGTGCCACCTGGGACCTGGCACAGGAGATACCAGCTGGTTGGTTCAAGATATTT. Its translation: CATWDLAQEIPAGWFKIF.

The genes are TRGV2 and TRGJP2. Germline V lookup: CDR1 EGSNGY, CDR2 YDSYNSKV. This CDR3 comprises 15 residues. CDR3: CAPRDGRSSDWIKTF. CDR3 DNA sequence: TGTGCACCTCGGGACGGGCGGAGTAGTGATTGGATCAAGACGTTT.

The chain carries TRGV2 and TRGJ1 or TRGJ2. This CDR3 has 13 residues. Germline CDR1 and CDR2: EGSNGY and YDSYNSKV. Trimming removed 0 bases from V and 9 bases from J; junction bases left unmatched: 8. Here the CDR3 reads CATWDGVGLKKLF. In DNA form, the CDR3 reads TGTGCCACCTGGGACGGGGTGGGGCTTAAGAAACTCTTT.

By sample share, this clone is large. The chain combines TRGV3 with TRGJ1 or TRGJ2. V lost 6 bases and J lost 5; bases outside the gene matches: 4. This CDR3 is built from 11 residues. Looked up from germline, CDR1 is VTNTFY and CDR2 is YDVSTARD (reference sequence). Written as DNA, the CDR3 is TGTGCCACCTGGAACGATTATAAGAAACTCTTT. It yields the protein CATWNDYKKLF.

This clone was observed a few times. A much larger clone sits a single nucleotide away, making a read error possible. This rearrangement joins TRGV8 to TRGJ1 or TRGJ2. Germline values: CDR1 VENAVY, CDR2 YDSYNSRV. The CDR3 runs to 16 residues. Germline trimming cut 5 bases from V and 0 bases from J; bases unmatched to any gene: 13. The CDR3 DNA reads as TGTGCCACCTGGGGTCCCCACCAAAGGAATTATTATAAGAAACTCTTT. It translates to CATWGPHQRNYYKKLF.

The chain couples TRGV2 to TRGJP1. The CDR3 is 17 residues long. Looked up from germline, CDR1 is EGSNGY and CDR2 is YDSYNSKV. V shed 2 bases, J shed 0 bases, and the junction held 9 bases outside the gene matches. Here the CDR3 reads CATWDAAPYTTGWFKIF. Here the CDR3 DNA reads TGTGCCACCTGGGACGCCGCCCCATATACCACTGGTTGGTTCAAGATATTT.

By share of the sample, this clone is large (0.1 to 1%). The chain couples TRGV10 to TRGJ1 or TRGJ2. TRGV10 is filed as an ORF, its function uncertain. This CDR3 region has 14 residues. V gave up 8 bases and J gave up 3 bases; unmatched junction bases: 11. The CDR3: CAAWEHPSYYKKLF. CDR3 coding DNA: TGTGCTGCGTGGGAACACCCCTCTTATTATAAGAAACTCTTT.